This T cell receptor beta chain appears in the sequencing data of a study of cytomegalovirus exposure and HLA in healthy donors. General study results and limits: Under in vitro conditions, a few CMV-associated chains were confirmed as specific for CMV antigens.

PCR amplification relied on 60 Vbeta primers (plus 13 Jbeta primers). Sequencing used immunoSEQ multiplex PCR; TCRdb keeps in-frame clones, though not all of them. The sample consists of about 150,000 clones, approximately 85% of them appearing once. CDR3 length: 18 amino acids. V shed 6 bases and J 4 bases; nucleotides not matched to a gene: 17. Germline CDR1 and CDR2: SGHVS and FQNEAQ. Turning to this clone: The antigen is unknown.

The sequence was collected from a woman aged 40 to 50 in good health and CMV-seronegative. The chain couples TRBV7-8 to TRBJ2-5, with 10 positions matching TRBD2. The sample comprised PBMCs. CDR3 residues: CASSLRGATSGIGETQYF. In DNA, the CDR3 is TGTGCCAGCAGTTTAAGAGGGGCTACTAGCGGGATTGGAGAGACCCAGTACTTC.